What follows are 31 T cell receptor beta chains derived from one specimen sequenced in a study of blood T cells in healthy people across ages. A second roughly 6 to 11 cycle PCR used barcoded and J-beta primers. TCRdb itself ran the 5' RACE reads through MiXCR, one entry per CDR3 protein. The sample lists around 1.5 million distinct CDR3 sequences, 42% occurring once. Sequencing used blood. These receptors came from a woman in her late teens or twenties in good health.

The rearrangement joins TRBV2 to TRBJ1-2; possible D gene TRBD1, 5 bases. The CDR3 is 16 amino acids. Germline lookup yields CDR1 SNHLY and CDR2 FYNNEI. V was pared by 0 bases and J by 6 bases, with 17 bases between. The CDR3 loop is CASSEAGVQEMDGYTF. The CDR3 DNA follows: TGTGCCAGCAGTGAAGCCGGGGTACAGGAGATGGATGGCTACACCTTC.

The rearrangement links TRBV6-1 to TRBJ1-4; D ambiguous. Between the trimmed V and J ends, which lost 0 bases and 8 bases, there was a span of 13 bases. Germline assignment: CDR1 MNHNS and CDR2 SASEGT. The CDR3 sequence is 15 residues long. The CDR3 is CASSEAPRDWEKLFF. The CDR3 DNA reads TGTGCCAGCAGTGAAGCGCCGAGGGATTGGGAAAAACTGTTTTTT.

The J gene is TRBJ1-2, the V gene TRBV6-5; a possible D gene is TRBD1 (5 bases). Germline loops: CDR1 MNHEY, CDR2 SVGAGI. V was shortened by 6 bases and J by 1 base, with 12 bases between the two germline ends. The CDR3 spans 14 residues. The CDR3 region is CASRPGLLNYGYTF. The CDR3 bases are TGTGCCAGCAGACCGGGACTCCTTAACTATGGCTACACCTTC.

This clonotype was detected only a few times. The CDR3, as DNA: TGTGCCAGCAGTTCCCCCGGGACTAGCGACGAGCAGTACTTC. It encodes CASSSPGTSDEQYF. The chain combines TRBV27 with TRBJ2-4; TRBD2 matches at 10 bases. The assigned J gene may be wrong: the sequence end matches TRBJ2-7 better. CDR1 and CDR2 from the germline V gene are MNHEY and SMNVEV (reference sequence). This CDR3 has 14 residues.

The chain combines TRBV4-2 with TRBJ2-7; D is perhaps TRBD2 (6 bases). Germline CDR1 and CDR2: LGHNA and YNFKEQ. The CDR3 loop spans 16 amino acids. The V gene lost 2 bases and the J gene lost 7 bases, with 21 bases spanning the gap. The CDR3 is CASSQFSTTRYNEQYF. Here the CDR3 DNA reads TGTGCCAGCAGCCAATTCTCTACGACTAGATACAATGAGCAGTACTTC.

The chain combines TRBV5-1 with TRBJ2-5, with TRBD2 matching over 8 bases. The germline CDR1 and CDR2 sequences are SGHRS and YFSETQ. The CDR3 totals 16 residues. V trimming: 1 base; J trimming: 3 bases; junction bases outside the gene matches: 8. In DNA, the CDR3 is TGCGCCAGCAGCTTGACGGGGACTAGAGGGGAAGAGACCCAGTACTTC. Translating it yields CASSLTGTRGEETQYF.

The chain employs TRBV7-9 and TRBJ1-4; the match to TRBD1 covers 7 bases. V trimming: 5 bases; J trimming: 7 bases; junction bases outside the gene matches: 4. This CDR3 has 13 amino acids. Germline V gene data show CDR1 as SEHNR and CDR2 as FQNEAQ (reference sequence). The CDR3 DNA sequence: TGTGCCAGCAGCGTGACAGGGATTGAAAAACTGTTTTTT. Encoded protein: CASSVTGIEKLFF.

This clonotype occurred a few times. This chain uses TRBV29-1 with TRBJ2-1, with 8 nucleotides matching TRBD2. The length of the CDR3 is 15 residues. Trimming at V came to 4 bases and at J to 4 bases, leaving 9 bases not matched to a gene. CDR1 and CDR2 from the germline V gene are SQVTM and ANQGSEA. CDR3 amino acids: CSVVLGLDPYNEQFF. CDR3 coding DNA: TGCAGCGTTGTTCTGGGACTAGATCCTTACAATGAGCAGTTCTTC.

A few counts support this clonotype. CDR3 region: CSALGPGGKFF. Written as DNA, the CDR3 is TGCAGTGCCCTCGGGCCGGGCGGGAAGTTCTTC. The chain carries TRBV20-1 and TRBJ2-1; weak D call: TRBD2 (6 bases). Germline CDR1 reads DFQATT; CDR2 reads SNEGSKA (reference sequence). The CDR3 spans 11 residues. V shed 6 bases and J shed 14 bases, with 17 bases lying between them.

The V call is TRBV29-1, the J call TRBJ2-1, with D possibly matching TRBD2 (7 bases). Deletions cut 3 bases from V and 2 bases from J, with 17 bases between. Germline V gene data show CDR1 as SQVTM and CDR2 as ANQGSEA. The CDR3 length is 16 residues. The CDR3 loop reads CSVDEGEGGAYNEQFF. DNA of the CDR3: TGCAGCGTTGACGAGGGTGAGGGGGGGGCCTACAATGAGCAGTTCTTC.

This clonotype occurred a few times. This chain links TRBV4-1 with TRBJ2-7, with D tentatively TRBD1 (6 bases). The CDR3 consists of 15 residues. Germline V gene sequence: CDR1 MGHRA, CDR2 YSYEKL. The V end was cut by 2 bases, the J end by 5 bases, with 16 bases between. The CDR3 loop is CASSQPGQALDEQYF. In nucleotides, the CDR3 is TGCGCCAGCAGCCAACCGGGACAAGCCCTCGACGAGCAGTACTTC.

This chain joins TRBV5-1 and TRBJ1-6; unclear D gene. V was pared by 1 base and J by 8 bases, with 10 bases between. The CDR3 extends over 14 amino acids. Germline loops: CDR1 SGHRS, CDR2 YFSETQ. The CDR3 nucleotides are TGCGCCAGCAGCTTGAACTTCGGGTATTCACCCCTCCACTTT. Translated: CASSLNFGYSPLHF.

The chain links TRBV11-2 to TRBJ2-6; D may be TRBD2 (5 bases). Germline V lookup: CDR1 SGHAT, CDR2 FQNNGV. With 4 bases removed from V and 2 bases from J, the gap between germline ends came to 12 bases. The CDR3 contains 16 residues. The DNA for the CDR3 is TGTGCCAGCAGCTCCAACCCCGGGGCTGGGGCCAACGTCCTGACTTTC. This encodes CASSSNPGAGANVLTF.

This chain links TRBV20-1 with TRBJ1-2, with D perhaps TRBD1 (6 bases). The CDR3 is 15 residues long. The V and J ends lost 6 bases and 0 bases respectively, with 17 bases between them. From germline, CDR1 is DFQATT and CDR2 SNEGSKA (reference sequence). The CDR3 is CSARDNPRANYGYTF. In DNA, the CDR3 is TGCAGTGCCCGGGACAACCCCCGAGCTAACTATGGCTACACCTTC.

The chain has TRBV28 and TRBJ2-3; D is unresolved. This CDR3 comprises 13 residues. V lost 6 bases, J lost 11 bases, and 18 bases lay in between. Germline V CDR1 and CDR2: MDHEN, SYDVKM. The CDR3 here is CASSSNPPGLQYF. DNA for the CDR3: TGTGCCAGCAGCTCGAACCCACCGGGTCTGCAGTATTTT.

The table lists this clonotype with many counts. The J gene is TRBJ1-1, the V gene TRBV27; 8 bases fit TRBD1. Trimming took 9 bases from V and 4 from J; bases not matched to a gene: 25. Germline V CDR1 and CDR2: MNHEY, SMNVEV (reference sequence). This CDR3 has 19 amino acids. The CDR3 DNA reads as TGTGCCAGGGAAAGCTGTAACATTGTGGGGACAGGTGGTAGCACTGAAGCTTTCTTT. It is translated as CARESCNIVGTGGSTEAFF.

V usage is TRBV2 and J usage is TRBJ2-7, with 9 bases fitting TRBD1. J was trimmed by 0 bases and V by 6 bases; bases with no gene match: 3. Germline V CDR1 and CDR2: SNHLY, FYNNEI. This CDR3 has 14 amino acids. The CDR3: CASRGQGSSYEQYF. Written as DNA, the CDR3 is TGTGCCAGCAGGGGACAGGGATCCTCCTACGAGCAGTACTTC.

The chain uses TRBV20-1 and TRBJ1-2; D call uncertain. The germline V gene encodes CDR1 DFQATT and CDR2 SNEGSKA (reference sequence). The CDR3 totals 11 residues. The V gene lost 8 bases and the J gene lost 2 bases, with 9 bases spanning the gap. CDR3 DNA: TGCAGTAGGGATGACAACTATGGCTACACCTTC. Protein sequence: CSRDDNYGYTF.

This clonotype was seen only a few times. V usage is TRBV6-6 and J usage is TRBJ2-5, with D unclear. The CDR3 sequence is 14 residues long. Per the germline V gene, CDR1 is MNHNY and CDR2 is SVGAGI (reference sequence). The V end lost 5 bases, the J end lost 3 bases, and 13 bases lay between the germline ends. In DNA, the CDR3 is TGTGCCAGCAGTAGCCGACAAAGGGAAGAGACCCAGTACTTC. This encodes CASSSRQREETQYF.

The J gene is TRBJ2-1, the V gene TRBV5-1; 12 positions match TRBD2. V lost 4 bases to trimming and J lost 15 bases; unmatched junction nucleotides: 11. The CDR3 consists of 14 residues. Per the germline V gene, CDR1 is SGHRS and CDR2 is YFSETQ. The DNA for the CDR3 is TGCGCCAGCAGCGAGGGACTAGCGGGCAAACCAGCGTTCTTC. Residues: CASSEGLAGKPAFF.

The chain employs TRBV4-2 and TRBJ2-3, with 9 bases matching TRBD2. This CDR3 has 17 amino acids. Trimming cost V 0 bases and J 2 bases; bases outside gene matches: 6. Germline V gives CDR1 LGHNA, CDR2 YNFKEQ. CDR3 DNA sequence: TGTGCCAGCAGCCAAGATAGAAGCGGGGGGTACACAGATACGCAGTATTTT. It is translated as CASSQDRSGGYTDTQYF.

This sequence joins TRBV6-5 and TRBJ1-1; D remains ambiguous. Trimming stripped 8 bases from V and 1 base from J, with 20 bases between. The V gene's germline CDR1 is MNHEY and CDR2 SVGAGI. The CDR3 length is 16 residues. The CDR3: CASQRPGLLPNTEAFF. The CDR3 DNA is TGTGCCAGCCAACGGCCCGGGTTACTCCCGAACACTGAAGCTTTCTTT.

This clonotype showed up just a few times. This sequence joins TRBV5-5 and TRBJ2-3; D is unresolved. V was clipped by 2 bases and J by 3 bases, with 13 bases between them. The CDR3 extends over 15 amino acids. The germline V gene has CDR1 SGHKS and CDR2 YYEKEE (reference sequence). The CDR3 protein is CASSLYSHGTDTQYF. CDR3 DNA sequence: TGTGCCAGCAGCTTATACAGTCACGGAACAGATACGCAGTATTTT. Based on the CDR3 plus reference TRBV5-5 and TRBJ2-3, the full variable domain is DAGVTQSPTHLIKTRGQQVTLRCSPISGHKSVSWYQQVLGQGPQFIFQYYEKEERGRGNFPDRFSARQFPNYSSELNVNALLLGDSALYLCASSLYSHGTDTQYFGPGTRLTVL.

A few counts support this clonotype. The genes are TRBV27 and TRBJ2-3; TRBD2 agrees at 12 bases. Germline V gives CDR1 MNHEY, CDR2 SMNVEV (reference sequence). The CDR3 is 21 amino acids. V lost 0 bases to trimming and J lost 2 bases; unmatched junction nucleotides: 15. This CDR3 is CASSLSLAALAGGPFTDTQYF. The CDR3 region has the DNA TGTGCCAGCAGTTTATCCTTAGCCGCACTAGCGGGAGGACCATTCACAGATACGCAGTATTTT.

V and J are TRBV12-3 or TRBV12-4 and TRBJ1-4; 11 bases line up with TRBD1. The CDR3 has 15 amino acids. J lost 10 bases, V lost 6 bases, and 10 bases had no gene match. The CDR3 DNA sequence: TGTGCCAGCAGCACGACGGGACAGGGGGATGGAAAACTGTTTTTT. Encoded protein: CASSTTGQGDGKLFF.

This clonotype came up a few times. The V gene is TRBV20-1, the J gene TRBJ2-2; 8 bases agree with TRBD2. Germline V gives CDR1 DFQATT, CDR2 SNEGSKA (reference sequence). The CDR3 length is 15 residues. V lost 0 bases to trimming and J lost 3 bases; unmatched junction nucleotides: 3. The DNA for the CDR3 is TGCAGTGCTAGAGAGGCTAGCGGGTACACCGGGGAGCTGTTTTTT. It is translated as CSAREASGYTGELFF.

The genes are TRBV10-3 and TRBJ2-2; either TRBD1 or TRBD2 may supply D (6 bases each). The ends were cut back, 2 bases at V and 5 bases at J, with 12 bases in the middle. Germline CDR1 and CDR2: ENHRY and SYGVKD. The CDR3 runs 15 residues. CDR3 region: CAISEATGATGELFF. The CDR3 nucleotides are TGTGCCATCAGTGAGGCGACGGGGGCGACCGGGGAGCTGTTTTTT.

This clonotype was observed a handful of times. This CDR3 reads CASSFSGLVGNNEQFF. CDR3 DNA: TGTGCCAGCAGTTTCTCAGGGCTCGTAGGGAACAATGAGCAGTTCTTC. This sequence joins TRBV28 and TRBJ2-1; D perhaps matches TRBD1 (5 bases). Germline-derived CDR1 and CDR2 are MDHEN and SYDVKM. V was pared by 3 bases and J by 5 bases, with 17 bases between. There are 16 residues in the CDR3.

This clonotype was seen just once. The chain recombines TRBV5-1 with TRBJ2-1; D perhaps matches TRBD2 (6 bases). Germline lookup yields CDR1 SGHRS and CDR2 YFSETQ. The CDR3 contains 16 residues. V lost 1 base and J 0 bases, leaving 11 bases between the germline ends. The CDR3 is CASSLLADSSYNEQFF. The CDR3, as DNA: TGCGCCAGCAGCTTGTTAGCGGATAGCTCCTACAATGAGCAGTTCTTC.

CDR3 region: CASSFGQTQFF. Here the CDR3 DNA reads TGTGCCAGCAGTTTTGGGCAGACCCAGTTCTTC. The chain has TRBV12-3 or TRBV12-4 and TRBJ2-1; no definite D call. This CDR3 contains 11 residues. V was clipped by 3 bases and J by 13 bases, with 10 bases between them.

The V gene is TRBV6-5, the J gene TRBJ2-3; D is undetermined. The CDR3 runs to 16 residues. The germline gives CDR1 MNHEY, CDR2 SVGAGI. The V end lost 6 bases, the J end lost 4 bases, and 20 bases lay between the germline ends. CDR3 sequence reads: CASSTSGGEDADTQYF. CDR3 DNA sequence: TGTGCCAGCAGCACCTCCGGTGGCGAGGACGCAGATACGCAGTATTTT.